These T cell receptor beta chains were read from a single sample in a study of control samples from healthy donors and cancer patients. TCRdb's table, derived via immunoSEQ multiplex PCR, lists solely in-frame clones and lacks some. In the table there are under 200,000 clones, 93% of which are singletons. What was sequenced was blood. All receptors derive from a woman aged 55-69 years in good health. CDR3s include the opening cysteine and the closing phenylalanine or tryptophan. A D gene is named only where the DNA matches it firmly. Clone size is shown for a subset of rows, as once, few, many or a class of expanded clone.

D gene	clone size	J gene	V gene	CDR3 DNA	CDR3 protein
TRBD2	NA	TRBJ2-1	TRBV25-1	TGTGCCAGCAGTGATCTTTCTGCGGGGGGGTACAATGAGCAGTTCTTC	CASSDLSAGGYNEQFF
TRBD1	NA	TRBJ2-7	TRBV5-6	TGTGCCAGCAGCTTCTTCGACAGGGGGCCCGGCGAGCAGTACTTC	CASSFFDRGPGEQYF
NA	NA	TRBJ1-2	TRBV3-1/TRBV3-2	TGTGCCAGCAGCCCAGGAGGGGCGGGAGGCTACACCTTC	CASSPGGAGGYTF
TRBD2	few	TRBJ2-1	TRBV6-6	TGTGCCAGCAGCCCATTTGTTTCGGGGAGGGGAAATGAGCAGTTCTTC	CASSPFVSGRGNEQFF
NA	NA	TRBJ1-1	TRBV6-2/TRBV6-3	TGTGCCAGCAGTTACCTTGGGGGCGGCACTGAAGCTTTCTTT	CASSYLGGGTEAFF
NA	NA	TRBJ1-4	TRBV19	TGTGCCAGTAGCGGCACCAGGCGGGCTAATGAAAAACTGTTTTTT	CASSGTRRANEKLFF
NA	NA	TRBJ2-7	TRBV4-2	TGTGCCAGCAGCCAAGAAAGGTATCAGGGCGCTTACGAGCAGTACTTC	CASSQERYQGAYEQYF
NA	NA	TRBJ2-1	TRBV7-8	TGTGCCAGCAGCCCGATGAATGAGCAGTTCTTC	CASSPMNEQFF
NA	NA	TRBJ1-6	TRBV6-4	TGTGCCAGCAGTGATTCCTCAGTAGAGGGGTCACCCCTCCACTTT	CASSDSSVEGSPLHF
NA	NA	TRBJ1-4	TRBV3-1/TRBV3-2	TGTGCCAGCAGCCAAGATGGAGGGGGGGAAAAACTGTTTTTT	CASSQDGGGEKLFF
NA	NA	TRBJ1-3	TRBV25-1	TGTGCCAGCAGTGAATCTGGGCCTTACACCATATATTTT	CASSESGPYTIYF
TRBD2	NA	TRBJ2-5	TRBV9	TGTGCCAGCAGCCCTAGCGGGGGGGAACAAGAGACCCAGTACTTC	CASSPSGGEQETQYF
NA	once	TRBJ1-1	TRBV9	TGTGCCAGCAGCGTGCATAGCATGAACACTGAAGCTTTCTTT	CASSVHSMNTEAFF
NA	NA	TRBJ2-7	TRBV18	TGTGCCAGCTCACCCCCATCTTACGAGCAGTACTTC	CASSPPSYEQYF
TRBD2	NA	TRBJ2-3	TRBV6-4	TGTGCCAGCAGTATCTCGCCTCTTGGCGGGGGGACTGATACGCAGTATTTT	CASSISPLGGGTDTQYF
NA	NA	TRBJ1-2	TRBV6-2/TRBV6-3	TGTGCCAGCAGTTTTTTAACAGGGTTTTATGGCTACACCTTC	CASSFLTGFYGYTF
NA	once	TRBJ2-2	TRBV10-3	TGTGCCATCAGTGAGAGTCAGGGCAGGCCGACCGGGGAGCTGTTTTTT	CAISESQGRPTGELFF
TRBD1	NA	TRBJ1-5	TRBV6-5	TGTGCCAGCACCGACGACAGGGGTCAGCCCCAGCATTTT	CASTDDRGQPQHF
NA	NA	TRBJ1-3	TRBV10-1	TGCGCCAGCAGTGATGGGACCGGATTTGGAAACACCATATATTTT	CASSDGTGFGNTIYF
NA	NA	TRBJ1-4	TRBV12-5	TGTGCTAGTGGTTTGGTCCAGGAAAAACTGTTTTTT	CASGLVQEKLFF
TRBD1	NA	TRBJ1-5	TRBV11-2	TGTGCCAGCAGCTTAGGGGGACAGGGGCAGCCCCAGCATTTT	CASSLGGQGQPQHF
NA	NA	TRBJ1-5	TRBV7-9	TGTGCCAGCAGCTTGTCAGGGCACAATCAGCCCCAGCATTTT	CASSLSGHNQPQHF
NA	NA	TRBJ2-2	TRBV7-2	TGTGCCAGCAGCCATACGCTGAACACCGGGGAGCTGTTTTTT	CASSHTLNTGELFF
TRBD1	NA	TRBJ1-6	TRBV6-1	TGTGCCAGCAGTGCTCCGGGACAGATAATGCCGGGTAATTCACCCCTCCACTTT	CASSAPGQIMPGNSPLHF
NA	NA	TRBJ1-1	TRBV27	TGTGCCAGCAGCCCCGTGGGGTCGCTACACACTGAAGCTTTCTTT	CASSPVGSLHTEAFF
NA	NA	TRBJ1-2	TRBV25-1	TGTGCCAGCACCCGAAGATGGGGTAACTATGGCTACACCTTC	CASTRRWGNYGYTF
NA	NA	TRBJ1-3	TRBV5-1	TGCGCCAGCAGCTTGGACCCTACAGGTTCTGGAAACACCATATATTTT	CASSLDPTGSGNTIYF
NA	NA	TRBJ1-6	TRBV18	TGTGCCAGCTCCCCTATGACCGCTGGGTCACCCCTCCACTTT	CASSPMTAGSPLHF
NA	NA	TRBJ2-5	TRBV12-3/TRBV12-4	TGTGCCAGCAGTGGGACAAAGCAAGAGACCCAGTACTTC	CASSGTKQETQYF
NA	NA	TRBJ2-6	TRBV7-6	TGTGCCAGCAGCCTGACGGGACGGAGCTCTGGGGCCAACGTCCTGACTTTC	CASSLTGRSSGANVLTF
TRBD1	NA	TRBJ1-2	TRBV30	TGTGCCTGGACCCGGGGGGGGGACAGCAACTATGGCTACACCTTC	CAWTRGGDSNYGYTF
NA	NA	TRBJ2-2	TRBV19	TGTGCCAGTAGTCGGGGTTCGAACACCGGGGAGCTGTTTTTT	CASSRGSNTGELFF
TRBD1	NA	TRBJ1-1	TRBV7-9	TGTGCCAGCAGCTACCGGGACAGTGAAGCTTTCTTT	CASSYRDSEAFF
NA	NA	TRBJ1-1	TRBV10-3	TGTGCCATCAGAAGGGAGAACACTGAAGCTTTCTTT	CAIRRENTEAFF
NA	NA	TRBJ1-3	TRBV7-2	TGTGCCAGCAGCCCTTTTGGGGGGGGCAGGAACACCATATATTTT	CASSPFGGGRNTIYF
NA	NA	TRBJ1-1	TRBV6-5	TGTGCCAGCAGTTACTCGCTTCCCGAAGACACTGAAGCTTTCTTT	CASSYSLPEDTEAFF
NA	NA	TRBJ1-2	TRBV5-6	TGTGCCAGCACCCACGACAACTATGGCTACACCTTC	CASTHDNYGYTF
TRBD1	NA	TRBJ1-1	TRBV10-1	TGCGCCAGCAGTGAGCGTTTATCGGACAGGGAGGACGACACTGAAGCTTTCTTT	CASSERLSDREDDTEAFF
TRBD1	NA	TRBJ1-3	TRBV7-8	TGTGCCAGCAGCTTAGCTTACAGGGGGTCTGGAAACACCATATATTTT	CASSLAYRGSGNTIYF
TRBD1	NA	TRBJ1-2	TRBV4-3	TGCGCCAGCAGCCCTAAATTTGACAGGGTCCCTAACTATGGCTACACCTTC	CASSPKFDRVPNYGYTF
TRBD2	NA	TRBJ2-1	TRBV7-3	TGTGCCAGCAGCTTTAGCGGGGGGTCCACCCTGGGGCAGTTCTTC	CASSFSGGSTLGQFF
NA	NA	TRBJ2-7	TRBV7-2	TGTGCCAGCAGCTTAGTTGGTCAGAACTCCTACGAGCAGTACTTC	CASSLVGQNSYEQYF
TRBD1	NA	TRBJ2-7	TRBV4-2	TGTGCCAGCAGCCCTAAGACTGACAGGGCCGCTACGGAGCAGTACTTC	CASSPKTDRAATEQYF
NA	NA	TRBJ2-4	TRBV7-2	TGTGCCAGCAGCACGGGGGACATTCAGTACTTC	CASSTGDIQYF
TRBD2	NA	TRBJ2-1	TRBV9	TGTGCCAGCAGCGTAGCCGGGACTAGCGGGGGCACCTACAATGAGCAGTTCTTC	CASSVAGTSGGTYNEQFF
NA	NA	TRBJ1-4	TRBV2	TGTGCCAGCAGCTCGATCAGGGGACGGTCCGAAAAACTGTTTTTT	CASSSIRGRSEKLFF
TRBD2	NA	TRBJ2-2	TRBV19	TGTGCCAGTAGGCTCGCGGGGGGGCCATCGAACACCGGGGAGCTGTTTTTT	CASRLAGGPSNTGELFF
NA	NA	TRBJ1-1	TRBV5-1	TGCGCCAGCAGCATAACGTTGACAGGAAGTCCGGATACTGAAGCTTTCTTT	CASSITLTGSPDTEAFF
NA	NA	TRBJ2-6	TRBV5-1	TGCGCCACCCGGGGAGACTCTGGGGCCAACGTCCTGACTTTC	CATRGDSGANVLTF
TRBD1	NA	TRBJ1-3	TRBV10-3	TGTGCCATCAGACTAGACAGGGGAGGAAACACCATATATTTT	CAIRLDRGGNTIYF